This T cell receptor (beta chain) appears in the sequencing data of a study of blood T cells in healthy people across ages. This clonotype was seen more than once but under ten times. PCR was performed a second time for roughly 7 to 11 cycles using a sample-barcoded 5' primer and a J-beta primer mix. TCRdb independently ran MiXCR on the 5' RACE reads; one entry per CDR3 protein. The table lists 500,000 to 650,000 distinct CDR3 sequences, about 27% of them singletons, with approximately 3.7% in the top ten. This CDR3 is built from 16 residues. Unmatched junction bases numbered 7, after V lost 0 bases and J lost 2 bases. CDR1 is LGHNA and CDR2 is YSLEER in the germline V gene. These data are also associated with another study on T cells of mothers and their children. That paper adds: Second-PCR amplification with M1S added sample barcodes and 2-4 random nucleotides. Related and unrelated pairs show TCR recombination output that thymic selection shapes similarly. Versus unrelated pairs, overlap was slightly higher in related mother-child pairs, without reaching significance.

The source material was blood. This chain joins TRBV4-3 and TRBJ2-7; 7 nucleotides align to TRBD1. The origin of this receptor is a boy between 2 and 10 years old in good health. The CDR3 nucleotides read TGCGCCAGCAGCCAAGATATAACAGGGGATCCCTACGAGCAGTACTTC. It yields the protein CASSQDITGDPYEQYF.